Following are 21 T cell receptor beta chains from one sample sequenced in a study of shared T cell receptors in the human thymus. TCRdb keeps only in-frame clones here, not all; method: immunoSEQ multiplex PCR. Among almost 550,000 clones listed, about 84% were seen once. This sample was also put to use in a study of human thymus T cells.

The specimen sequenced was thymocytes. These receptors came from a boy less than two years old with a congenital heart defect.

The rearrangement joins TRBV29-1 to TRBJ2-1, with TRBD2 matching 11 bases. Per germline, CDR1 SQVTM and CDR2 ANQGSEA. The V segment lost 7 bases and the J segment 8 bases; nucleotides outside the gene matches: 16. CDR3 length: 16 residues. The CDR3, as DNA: TGCAGCGCAATACGTGAACCAACTAGCGGGAGCGATGAGCAGTTCTTC. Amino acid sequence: CSAIREPTSGSDEQFF.

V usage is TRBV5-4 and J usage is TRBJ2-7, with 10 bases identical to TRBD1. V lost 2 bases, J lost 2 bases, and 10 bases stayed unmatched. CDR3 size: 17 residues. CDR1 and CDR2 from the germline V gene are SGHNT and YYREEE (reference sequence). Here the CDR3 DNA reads TGTGCCAGCAGCTTCGGCTCCGGGACAGGGGACCCCTACGAGCAGTACTTC. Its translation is CASSFGSGTGDPYEQYF.

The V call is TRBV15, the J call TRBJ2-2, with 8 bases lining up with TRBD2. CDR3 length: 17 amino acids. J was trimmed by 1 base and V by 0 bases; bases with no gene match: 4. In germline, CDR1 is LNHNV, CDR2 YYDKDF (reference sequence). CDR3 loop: CATSRDVGRVNTGELFF. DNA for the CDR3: TGTGCCACCAGCAGAGATGTCGGGAGGGTGAACACCGGGGAGCTGTTTTTT. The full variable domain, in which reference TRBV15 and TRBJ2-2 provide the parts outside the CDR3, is DAMVIQNPRYQVTQFGKPVTLSCSQTLNHNVMYWYQQKSSQAPKLLFHYYDKDFNNEADTPDNFQSRRPNTSFCFLDIRSPGLGDTAMYLCATSRDVGRVNTGELFFGEGSRLTVL.

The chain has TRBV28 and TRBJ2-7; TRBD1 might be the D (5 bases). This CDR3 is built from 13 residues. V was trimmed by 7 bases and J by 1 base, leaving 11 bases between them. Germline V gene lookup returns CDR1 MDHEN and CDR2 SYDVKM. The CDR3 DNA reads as TGTGCCAGCACCCAGGACACATCCTACGAGCAGTACTTC. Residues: CASTQDTSYEQYF.

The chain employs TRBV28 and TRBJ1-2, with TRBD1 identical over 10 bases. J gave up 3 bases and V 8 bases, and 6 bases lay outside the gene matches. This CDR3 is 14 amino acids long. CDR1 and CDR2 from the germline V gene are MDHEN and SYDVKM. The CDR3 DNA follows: TGTGCCAGCGGTGACAGGGGGCTTTACTATGGCTACACCTTC. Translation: CASGDRGLYYGYTF.

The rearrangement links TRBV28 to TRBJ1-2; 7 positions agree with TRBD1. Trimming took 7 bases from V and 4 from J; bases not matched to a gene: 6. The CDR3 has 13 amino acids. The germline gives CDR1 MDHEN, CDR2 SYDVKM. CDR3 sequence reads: CASKRGLSYGYTF. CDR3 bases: TGTGCCAGCAAAAGGGGGCTCAGCTATGGCTACACCTTC.

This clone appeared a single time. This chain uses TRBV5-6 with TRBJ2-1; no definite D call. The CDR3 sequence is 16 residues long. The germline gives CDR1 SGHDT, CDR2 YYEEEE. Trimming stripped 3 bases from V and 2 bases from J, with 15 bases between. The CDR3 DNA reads TGTGCCAGCAGCTCCCCCTATGTGGGCCCCTACAATGAGCAGTTCTTC. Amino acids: CASSSPYVGPYNEQFF.

CDR3 in DNA: TGCGCCAGCAGCCAAGAAGCCACCCCCGACAGGGAATCCTCGTACGAGCAGTACTTC. It translates to CASSQEATPDRESSYEQYF. V is TRBV4-3 and J is TRBJ2-7, with 7 bases fitting TRBD1. CDR1 and CDR2 (germline): LGHNA, YSLEER. The J segment lost 4 bases and the V segment lost 0 bases, leaving 18 bases of the junction unmatched. This CDR3 has 19 residues.

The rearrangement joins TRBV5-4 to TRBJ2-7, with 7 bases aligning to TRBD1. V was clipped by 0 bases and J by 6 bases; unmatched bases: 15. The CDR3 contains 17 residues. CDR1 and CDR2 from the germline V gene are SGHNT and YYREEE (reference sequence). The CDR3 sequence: CASSLGVRQGDLIEQYF. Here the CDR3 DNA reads TGTGCCAGCAGCTTGGGAGTCCGGCAGGGGGACCTCATCGAGCAGTACTTC.

The CDR3: CASSEGQGGQPQHF. DNA of the CDR3: TGTGCCAGCAGTGAGGGTCAGGGTGGCCAGCCCCAGCATTTT. The gene calls are TRBV6-4 and TRBJ1-5, with D possibly TRBD1 on 5 matching bases. Between the trimmed V and J ends, which lost 3 bases and 7 bases, there was a span of 13 bases. Per the germline V gene, CDR1 is MRHNA and CDR2 is SNTAGT. The CDR3 runs to 14 residues.

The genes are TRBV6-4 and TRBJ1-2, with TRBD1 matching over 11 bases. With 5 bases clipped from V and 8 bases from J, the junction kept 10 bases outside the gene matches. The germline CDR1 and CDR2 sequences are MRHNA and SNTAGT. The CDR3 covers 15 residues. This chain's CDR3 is CASSHPRTGGGGYTF. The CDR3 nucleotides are TGTGCCAGCAGTCACCCAAGGACAGGGGGCGGAGGCTACACCTTC.

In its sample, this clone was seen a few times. For the CDR3, the DNA is TGTGCCAGCAGCCGGGACAGGGTCGCATATGGCTACACCTTC. Translated, it gives CASSRDRVAYGYTF. The chain carries TRBV5-4 and TRBJ1-2; the match to TRBD1 covers 9 bases. Trimming at V came to 4 bases and at J to 5 bases, leaving 6 bases not matched to a gene. Germline CDR1 reads SGHNT; CDR2 reads YYREEE (reference sequence). The CDR3 length is 14 residues.

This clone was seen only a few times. In DNA form, the CDR3 reads TGTGCCAGCAGCTTGGAAGGGGGTTTGGGAAACACCATATATTTT. It translates to CASSLEGGLGNTIYF. The chain has TRBV5-4 and TRBJ1-3; a possible D gene is TRBD1 (6 bases). Germline V gene lookup returns CDR1 SGHNT and CDR2 YYREEE (reference sequence). CDR3 size: 15 residues. Trimming took off 0 bases at V and 4 bases at J, with 11 bases between the two ends.

Written as DNA, the CDR3 is TGTGCCAGCAGTCTACAGGGGAATAGCAATCAGCCCCAGCATTTT. It is translated as CASSLQGNSNQPQHF. The J gene is TRBJ1-5, the V gene TRBV5-6, with 7 nucleotides matching TRBD1. V was clipped by 5 bases and J by 0 bases; unmatched bases: 5. The CDR3 covers 15 residues. Germline-derived CDR1 and CDR2 are SGHDT and YYEEEE.

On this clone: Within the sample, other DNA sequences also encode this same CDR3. The CDR3 sequence: CAIRGASGIDEQFF. The CDR3 DNA sequence: TGTGCCATCAGGGGGGCTAGTGGGATCGATGAGCAGTTCTTC. The rearrangement links TRBV10-3 to TRBJ2-1; D is perhaps TRBD1 (6 bases). V lost 6 bases, J lost 8 bases, and 17 bases lay in between. This CDR3 has 14 residues. The germline gives CDR1 ENHRY, CDR2 SYGVKD.

The CDR3 sequence: CASRQEVHTQYF. CDR3 DNA sequence: TGTGCCAGCAGACAAGAGGTACATACGCAGTATTTT. The V call is TRBV2, the J call TRBJ2-3, with D unclear. Trimming shortened V by 6 bases and J by 7 bases, and 11 bases separated the two germline ends. Germline lookup yields CDR1 SNHLY and CDR2 FYNNEI. CDR3 length equals 12 residues.

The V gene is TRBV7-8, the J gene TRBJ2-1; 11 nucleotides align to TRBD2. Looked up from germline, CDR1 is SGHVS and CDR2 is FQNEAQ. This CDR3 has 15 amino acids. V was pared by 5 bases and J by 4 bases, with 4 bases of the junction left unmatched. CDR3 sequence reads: CASSPRLAGYNEQFF. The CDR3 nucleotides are TGTGCCAGCAGCCCGCGACTAGCGGGGTACAATGAGCAGTTCTTC.

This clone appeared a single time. CDR3 loop: CASSLGGLVNTEAFF. The CDR3 region has the DNA TGTGCCAGCAGTTTGGGGGGGCTCGTGAACACTGAAGCTTTCTTT. This chain connects TRBV27 to TRBJ1-1, with D maybe TRBD1 (6 bases). The CDR3 covers 15 residues. Germline V CDR1 and CDR2: MNHEY, SMNVEV (reference sequence). V was shortened by 3 bases and J by 0 bases, with 11 bases between the two germline ends.

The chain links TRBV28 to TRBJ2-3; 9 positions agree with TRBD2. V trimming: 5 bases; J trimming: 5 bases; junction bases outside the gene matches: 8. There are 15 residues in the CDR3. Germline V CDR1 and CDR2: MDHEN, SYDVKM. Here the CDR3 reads CASSPGSGGIDTQYF. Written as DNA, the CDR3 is TGTGCCAGCAGTCCCGGTAGCGGGGGAATAGATACGCAGTATTTT.

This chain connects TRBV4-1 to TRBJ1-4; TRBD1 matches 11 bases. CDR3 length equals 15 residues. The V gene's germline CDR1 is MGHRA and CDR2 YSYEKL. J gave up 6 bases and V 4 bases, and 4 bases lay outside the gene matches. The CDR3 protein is CASSPWDRGDEKLFF. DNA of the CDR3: TGCGCCAGCAGCCCGTGGGACAGGGGGGATGAAAAACTGTTTTTT.

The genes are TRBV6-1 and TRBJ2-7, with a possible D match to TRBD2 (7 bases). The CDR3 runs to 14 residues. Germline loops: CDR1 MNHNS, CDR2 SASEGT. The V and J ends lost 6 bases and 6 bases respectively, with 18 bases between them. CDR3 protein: CASSGGQGGGEQYF. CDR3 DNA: TGTGCCAGCAGCGGGGGGCAGGGAGGGGGCGAGCAGTACTTC.